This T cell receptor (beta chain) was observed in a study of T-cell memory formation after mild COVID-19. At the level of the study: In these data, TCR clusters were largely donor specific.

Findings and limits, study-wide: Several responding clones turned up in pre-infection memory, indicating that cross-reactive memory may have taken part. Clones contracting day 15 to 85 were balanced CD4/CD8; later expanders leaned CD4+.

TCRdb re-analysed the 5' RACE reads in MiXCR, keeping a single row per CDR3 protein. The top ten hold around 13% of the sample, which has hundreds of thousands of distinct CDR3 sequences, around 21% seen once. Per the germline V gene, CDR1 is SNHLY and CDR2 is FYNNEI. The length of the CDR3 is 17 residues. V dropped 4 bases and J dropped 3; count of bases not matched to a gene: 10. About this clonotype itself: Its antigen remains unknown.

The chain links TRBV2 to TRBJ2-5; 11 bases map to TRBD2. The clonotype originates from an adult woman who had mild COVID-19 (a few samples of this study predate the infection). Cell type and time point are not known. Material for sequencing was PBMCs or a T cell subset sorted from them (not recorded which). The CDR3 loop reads CASSALAGGPNKETQYF. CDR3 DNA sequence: TGTGCCAGCAGTGCCCTAGCGGGGGGTCCCAACAAAGAGACCCAGTACTTC.